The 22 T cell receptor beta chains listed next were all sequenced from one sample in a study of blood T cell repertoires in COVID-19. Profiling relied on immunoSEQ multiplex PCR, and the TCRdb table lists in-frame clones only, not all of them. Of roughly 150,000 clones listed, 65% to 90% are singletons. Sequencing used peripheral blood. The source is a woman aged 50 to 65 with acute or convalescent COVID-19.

CDR3 coding DNA: TGTGCCAGCACCGTAAACGCCGTGGGGGGGCTGTTTTTT. Its translation is CASTVNAVGGLFF. V is TRBV12-3 or TRBV12-4 and J is TRBJ1-4, with D perhaps TRBD1 (5 bases). Trimming took off 7 bases at V and 14 bases at J, with 20 bases between the two ends. The CDR3 consists of 13 residues.

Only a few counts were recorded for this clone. CDR3 amino acids: CASGSKFSGSVQYF. The CDR3 region has the DNA TGTGCTAGTGGTTCAAAGTTTTCGGGGTCGGTGCAGTACTTC. The genes are TRBV12-5 and TRBJ2-7, with a possible D match to TRBD2 (5 bases). Germline values: CDR1 LGHNT, CDR2 FRNRAP. CDR3 length: 14 amino acids. Trimming took 4 bases from V and 9 from J, leaving 19 bases between them. Filled out from reference TRBV12-5 and TRBJ2-7, the complete variable domain reads DARVTQTPRHKVTEMGQEVTMRCQPILGHNTVFWYRQTMMQGLELLAYFRNRAPLDDSGMPKDRFSAEMPDATLATLKIQPSEPRDSAVYFCASGSKFSGSVQYFGPGTRLTVT.

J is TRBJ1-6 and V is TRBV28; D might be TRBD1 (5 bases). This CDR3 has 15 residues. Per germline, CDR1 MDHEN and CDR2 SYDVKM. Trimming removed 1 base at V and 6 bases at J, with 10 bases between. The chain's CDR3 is CASSLLGGSNSPLHF. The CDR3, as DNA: TGTGCCAGCAGTTTATTGGGGGGAAGTAATTCACCCCTCCACTTT.

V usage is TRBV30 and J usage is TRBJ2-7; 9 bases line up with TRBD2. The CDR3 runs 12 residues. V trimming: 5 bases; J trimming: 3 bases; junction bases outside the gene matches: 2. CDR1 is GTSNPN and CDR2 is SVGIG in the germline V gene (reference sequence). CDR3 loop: CAWGTSFYEQYF. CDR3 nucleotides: TGTGCCTGGGGGACTAGCTTCTACGAGCAGTACTTC.

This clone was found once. DNA for the CDR3: TGCGCCAGCAGCCAAGCGGGGGTGGGGCGCACCGGGGAGCTGTTTTTT. Translation: CASSQAGVGRTGELFF. V usage is TRBV4-3 and J usage is TRBJ2-2, with a tentative D call TRBD2 (6 bases). Per germline, CDR1 LGHNA and CDR2 YSLEER. The V end lost 1 base, the J end lost 4 bases, and 13 bases lay between the germline ends. CDR3 length: 16 amino acids.

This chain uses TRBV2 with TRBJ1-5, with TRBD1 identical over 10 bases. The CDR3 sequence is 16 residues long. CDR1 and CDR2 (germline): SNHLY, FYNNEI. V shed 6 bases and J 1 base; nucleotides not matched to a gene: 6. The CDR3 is CASSPPGQGSNQPQHF. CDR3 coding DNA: TGTGCCAGCAGCCCTCCGGGACAGGGGAGCAATCAGCCCCAGCATTTT.

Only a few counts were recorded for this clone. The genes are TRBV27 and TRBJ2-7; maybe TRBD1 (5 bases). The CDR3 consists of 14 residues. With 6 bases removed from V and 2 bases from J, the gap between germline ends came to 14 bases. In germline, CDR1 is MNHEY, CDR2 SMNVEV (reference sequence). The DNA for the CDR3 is TGTGCCAGCAGAAGAAGTGGACAACCCTACGAGCAGTACTTC. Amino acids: CASRRSGQPYEQYF.

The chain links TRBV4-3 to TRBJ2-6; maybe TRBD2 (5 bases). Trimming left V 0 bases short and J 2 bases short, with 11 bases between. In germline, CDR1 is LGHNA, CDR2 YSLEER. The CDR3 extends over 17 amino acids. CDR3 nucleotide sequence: TGCGCCAGCAGCCAAGAACCCCACGGGGCTGGGGCCAACGTCCTGACTTTC. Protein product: CASSQEPHGAGANVLTF.

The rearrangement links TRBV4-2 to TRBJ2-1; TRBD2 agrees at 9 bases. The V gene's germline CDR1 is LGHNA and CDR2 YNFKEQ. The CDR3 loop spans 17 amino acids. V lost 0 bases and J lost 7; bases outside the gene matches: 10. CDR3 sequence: CASSQDVAGGPANEQFF. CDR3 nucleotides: TGTGCCAGCAGCCAAGATGTTGCGGGAGGGCCGGCAAATGAGCAGTTCTTC.

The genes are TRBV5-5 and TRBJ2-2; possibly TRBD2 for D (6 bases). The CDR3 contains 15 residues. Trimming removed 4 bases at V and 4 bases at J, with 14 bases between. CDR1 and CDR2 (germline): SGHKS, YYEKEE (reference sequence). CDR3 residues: CASSGGVVGTGELFF. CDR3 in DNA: TGTGCCAGCAGCGGAGGGGTTGTCGGCACCGGGGAGCTGTTTTTT.

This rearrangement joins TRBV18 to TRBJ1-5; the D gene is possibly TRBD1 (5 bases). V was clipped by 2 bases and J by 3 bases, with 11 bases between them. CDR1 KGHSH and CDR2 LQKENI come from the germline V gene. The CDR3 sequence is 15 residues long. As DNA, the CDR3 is TGTGCCAGCTCACCAGGCAGGGTACCCAATCAGCCCCAGCATTTT. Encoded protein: CASSPGRVPNQPQHF.

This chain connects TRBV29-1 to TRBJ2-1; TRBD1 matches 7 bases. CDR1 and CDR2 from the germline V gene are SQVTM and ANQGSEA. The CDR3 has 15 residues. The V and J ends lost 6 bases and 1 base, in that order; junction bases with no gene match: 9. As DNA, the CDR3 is TGCAGCGTGGGGCGACAGGGTATATCCTACAATGAGCAGTTCTTC. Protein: CSVGRQGISYNEQFF.

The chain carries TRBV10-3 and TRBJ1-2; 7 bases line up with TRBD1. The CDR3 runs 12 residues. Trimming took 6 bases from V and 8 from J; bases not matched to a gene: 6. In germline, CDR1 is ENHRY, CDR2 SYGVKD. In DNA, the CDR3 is TGTGCCATCAGCCGACAGGGCCCCGGCTACACCTTC. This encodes CAISRQGPGYTF.

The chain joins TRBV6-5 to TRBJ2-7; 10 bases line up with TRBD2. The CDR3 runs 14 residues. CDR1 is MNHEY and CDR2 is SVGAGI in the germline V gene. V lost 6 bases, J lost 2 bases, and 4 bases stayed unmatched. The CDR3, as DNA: TGTGCCAGCAGGTTACTAGCGGGGACCTACGAGCAGTACTTC. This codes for CASRLLAGTYEQYF.

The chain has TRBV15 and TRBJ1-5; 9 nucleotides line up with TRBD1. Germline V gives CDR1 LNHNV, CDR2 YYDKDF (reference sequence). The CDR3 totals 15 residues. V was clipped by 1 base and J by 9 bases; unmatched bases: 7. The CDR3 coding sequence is TGTGCCACCAGCAGAGCCACAGGGGGCCTATCGCCCCAGCATTTT. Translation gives CATSRATGGLSPQHF.

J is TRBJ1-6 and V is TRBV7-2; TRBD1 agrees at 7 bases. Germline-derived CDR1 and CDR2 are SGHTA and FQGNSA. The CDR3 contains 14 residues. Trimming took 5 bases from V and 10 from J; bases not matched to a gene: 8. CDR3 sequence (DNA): TGTGCCAGCAGCCTAAGGGGGCTTGGGTCACCCCTCCACTTT. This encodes CASSLRGLGSPLHF.

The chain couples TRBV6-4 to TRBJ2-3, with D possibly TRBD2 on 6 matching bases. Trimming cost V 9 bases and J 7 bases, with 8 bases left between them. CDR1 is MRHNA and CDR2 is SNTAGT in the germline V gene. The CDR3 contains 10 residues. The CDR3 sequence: CARGGYTQYF. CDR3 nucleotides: TGTGCCAGGGGGGGTTATACGCAGTATTTT.

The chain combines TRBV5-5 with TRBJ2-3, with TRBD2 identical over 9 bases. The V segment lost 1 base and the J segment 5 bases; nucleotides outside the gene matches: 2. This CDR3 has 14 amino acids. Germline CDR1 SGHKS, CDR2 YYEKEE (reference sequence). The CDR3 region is CASSLSSGEDTQYF. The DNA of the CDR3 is TGTGCCAGCAGCTTGTCTAGCGGGGAAGATACGCAGTATTTT.

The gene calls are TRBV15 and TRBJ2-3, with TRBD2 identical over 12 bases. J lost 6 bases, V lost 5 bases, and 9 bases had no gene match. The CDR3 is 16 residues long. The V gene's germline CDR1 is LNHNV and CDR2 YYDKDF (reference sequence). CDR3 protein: CATSSRTSGVGDTQYF. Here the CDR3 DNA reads TGTGCCACCAGCTCCCGGACTAGCGGGGTTGGGGATACGCAGTATTTT.

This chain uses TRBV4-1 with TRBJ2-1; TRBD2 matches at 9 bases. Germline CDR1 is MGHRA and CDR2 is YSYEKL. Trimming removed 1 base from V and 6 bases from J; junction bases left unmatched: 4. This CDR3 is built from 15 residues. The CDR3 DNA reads TGCGCCAGCAGCCAAGTAGGACTAGCGAGCAATGAGCAGTTCTTC. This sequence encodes CASSQVGLASNEQFF.

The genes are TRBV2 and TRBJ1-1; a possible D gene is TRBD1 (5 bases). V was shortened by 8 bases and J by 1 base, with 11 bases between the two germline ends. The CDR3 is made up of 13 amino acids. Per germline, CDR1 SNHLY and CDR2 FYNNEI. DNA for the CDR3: TGTGCCAGCGGGGCAGGGAAGAACACTGAAGCTTTCTTT. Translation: CASGAGKNTEAFF.

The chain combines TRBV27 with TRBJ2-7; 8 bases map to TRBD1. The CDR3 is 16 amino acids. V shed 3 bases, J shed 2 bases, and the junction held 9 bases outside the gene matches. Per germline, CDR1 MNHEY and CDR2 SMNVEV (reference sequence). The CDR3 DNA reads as TGTGCCAGCAGTTTTCGGTCAGGGGGCGTGACCTACGAGCAGTACTTC. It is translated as CASSFRSGGVTYEQYF.